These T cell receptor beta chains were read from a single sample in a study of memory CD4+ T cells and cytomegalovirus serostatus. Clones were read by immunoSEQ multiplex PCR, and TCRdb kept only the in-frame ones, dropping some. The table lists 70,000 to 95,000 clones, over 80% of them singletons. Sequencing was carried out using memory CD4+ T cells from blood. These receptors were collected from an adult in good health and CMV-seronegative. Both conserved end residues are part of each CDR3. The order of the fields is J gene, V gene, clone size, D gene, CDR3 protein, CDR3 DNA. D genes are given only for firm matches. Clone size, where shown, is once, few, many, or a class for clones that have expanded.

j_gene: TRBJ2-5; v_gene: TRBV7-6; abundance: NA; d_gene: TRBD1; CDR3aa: CASSPRQGTGETQYF; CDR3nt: TGTGCCAGCAGCCCGAGACAGGGGACGGGAGAGACCCAGTACTTC
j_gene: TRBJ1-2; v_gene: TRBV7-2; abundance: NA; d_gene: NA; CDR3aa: CASSSLRAASNYGYTF; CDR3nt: TGTGCCAGCAGCTCACTTCGGGCGGCTTCTAACTATGGCTACACCTTC
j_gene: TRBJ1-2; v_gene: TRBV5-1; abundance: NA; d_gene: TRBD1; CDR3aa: CASSPDGTAFYGYTF; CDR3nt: TGCGCCAGCAGCCCCGACGGGACAGCCTTTTATGGCTACACCTTC
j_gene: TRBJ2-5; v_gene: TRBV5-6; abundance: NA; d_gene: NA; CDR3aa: CASSLGQGLGETQYF; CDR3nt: TGTGCCAGCAGCTTGGGGCAGGGCCTAGGAGAGACCCAGTACTTC
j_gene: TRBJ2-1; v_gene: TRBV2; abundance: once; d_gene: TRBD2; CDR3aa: CASRPTLAGGYNEQFF; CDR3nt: TGTGCCAGCAGACCTACTCTAGCGGGGGGGTACAATGAGCAGTTCTTC
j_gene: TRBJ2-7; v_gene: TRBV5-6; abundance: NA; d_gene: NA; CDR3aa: CASSWGPKGTDEQYF; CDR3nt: TGTGCCAGCAGCTGGGGTCCCAAGGGCACCGACGAGCAGTACTTC
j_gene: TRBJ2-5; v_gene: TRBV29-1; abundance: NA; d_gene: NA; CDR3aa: CSVEGAEGTQETQYF; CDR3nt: TGCAGCGTTGAAGGGGCGGAAGGGACCCAAGAGACCCAGTACTTC
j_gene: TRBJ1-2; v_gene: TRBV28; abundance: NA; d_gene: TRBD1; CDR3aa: CASSSAGGNGYTF; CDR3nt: TGTGCCAGCAGTTCGGCAGGGGGCAATGGCTACACCTTC
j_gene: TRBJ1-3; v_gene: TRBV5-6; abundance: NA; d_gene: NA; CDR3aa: CASSLAGLSGNTIYF; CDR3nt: TGTGCCAGCAGCTTGGCCGGACTCTCTGGAAACACCATATATTTT
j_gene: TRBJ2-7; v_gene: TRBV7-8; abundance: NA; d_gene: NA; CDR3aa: CASSLGQRYEQYF; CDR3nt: TGTGCCAGCAGCTTAGGACAGCGCTACGAGCAGTACTTC
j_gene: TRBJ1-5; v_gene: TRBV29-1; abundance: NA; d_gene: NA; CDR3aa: CSAVVQIDSNQPQHF; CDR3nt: TGCAGCGCCGTGGTCCAGATAGATAGCAATCAGCCCCAGCATTTT
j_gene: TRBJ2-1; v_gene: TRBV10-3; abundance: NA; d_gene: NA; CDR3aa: CAISAYSEQFF; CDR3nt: TGTGCCATCAGTGCGTACAGCGAGCAGTTCTTC
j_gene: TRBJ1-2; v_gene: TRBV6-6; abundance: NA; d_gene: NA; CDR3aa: CASSSDSYGYTF; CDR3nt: TGTGCCAGCAGTTCGGACAGCTATGGCTACACCTTC
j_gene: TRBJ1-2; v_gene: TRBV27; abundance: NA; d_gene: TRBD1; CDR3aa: CASSPGQGTYGYTF; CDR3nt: TGTGCCAGCAGTCCGGGACAGGGGACCTATGGCTACACCTTC
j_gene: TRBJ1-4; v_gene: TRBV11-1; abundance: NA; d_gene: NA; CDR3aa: CASSLHGATNEKLFF; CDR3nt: TGTGCCAGCAGCTTACACGGGGCAACTAATGAAAAACTGTTTTTT
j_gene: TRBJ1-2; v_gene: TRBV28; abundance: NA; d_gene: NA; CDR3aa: CASSSYLDSGYTF; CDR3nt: TGTGCCAGCAGTTCCTACCTGGACTCTGGCTACACCTTC
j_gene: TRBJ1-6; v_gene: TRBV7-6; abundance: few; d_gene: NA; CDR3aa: CASSLGTIDNSPLHF; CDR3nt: TGTGCCAGCAGCTTAGGGACAATTGATAATTCACCCCTCCACTTT
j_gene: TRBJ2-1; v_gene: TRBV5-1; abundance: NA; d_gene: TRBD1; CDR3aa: CASSFNPGGYNEQFF; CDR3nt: TGCGCCAGCAGCTTTAATCCAGGGGGCTACAATGAGCAGTTCTTC
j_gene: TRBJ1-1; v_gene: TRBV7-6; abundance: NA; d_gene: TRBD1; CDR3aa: CASSSQGATEAFF; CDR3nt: TGTGCCAGCAGCTCTCAGGGGGCCACTGAAGCTTTCTTT
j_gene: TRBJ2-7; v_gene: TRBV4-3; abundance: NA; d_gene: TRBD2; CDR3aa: CASSQDGTSHEQYF; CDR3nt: TGCGCCAGCAGCCAAGACGGGACTAGTCACGAGCAGTACTTC
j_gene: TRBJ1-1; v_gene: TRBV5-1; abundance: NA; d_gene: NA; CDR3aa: CASSFQAGSGTEAFF; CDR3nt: TGCGCCAGCAGCTTCCAAGCGGGTAGTGGAACTGAAGCTTTCTTT
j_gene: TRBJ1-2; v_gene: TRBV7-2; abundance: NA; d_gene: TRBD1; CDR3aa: CASSLDRDYGYTF; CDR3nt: TGTGCCAGCAGCCTGGACAGGGACTATGGCTACACCTTC
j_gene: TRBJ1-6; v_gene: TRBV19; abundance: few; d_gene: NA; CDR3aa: CASSPGQYNSPLHF; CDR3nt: TGTGCCAGTAGTCCCGGACAGTATAATTCACCCCTCCACTTT
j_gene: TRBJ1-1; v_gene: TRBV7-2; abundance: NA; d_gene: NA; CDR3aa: CASSSQPTSGTEAFF; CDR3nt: TGTGCCAGCAGCTCACAGCCGACGTCTGGGACGGAAGCTTTCTTT
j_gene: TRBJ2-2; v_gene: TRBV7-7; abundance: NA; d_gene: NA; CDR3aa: CASRETGNTGELFF; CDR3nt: TGTGCTAGCAGGGAGACAGGGAACACCGGGGAGCTGTTTTTT
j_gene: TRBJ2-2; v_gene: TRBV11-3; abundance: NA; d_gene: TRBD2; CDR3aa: CASSWTSGSPGELFF; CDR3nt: TGTGCCAGCAGCTGGACTAGCGGGTCTCCCGGGGAGCTGTTTTTT
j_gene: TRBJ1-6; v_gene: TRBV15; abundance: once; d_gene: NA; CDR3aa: CATGIGAINSPLHF; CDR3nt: TGTGCCACCGGGATTGGGGCTATTAATTCACCCCTCCACTTT
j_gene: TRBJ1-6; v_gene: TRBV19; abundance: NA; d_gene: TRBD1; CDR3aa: CASSIDRDSNSPLHF; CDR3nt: TGTGCCAGTAGTATAGACCGGGACAGTAATTCACCCCTCCACTTT
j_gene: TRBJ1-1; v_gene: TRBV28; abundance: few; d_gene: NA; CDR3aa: CASREVNTEAFF; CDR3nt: TGTGCCAGCAGGGAGGTGAACACTGAAGCTTTCTTT
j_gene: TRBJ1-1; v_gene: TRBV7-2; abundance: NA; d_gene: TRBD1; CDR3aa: CASSISGDRGGTEAFF; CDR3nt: TGTGCCAGCAGCATATCCGGGGACAGGGGGGGCACTGAAGCTTTCTTT
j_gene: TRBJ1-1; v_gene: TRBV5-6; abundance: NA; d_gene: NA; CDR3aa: CASSLYSGDTEAFF; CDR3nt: TGTGCCAGCAGCTTGTATTCAGGGGACACTGAAGCTTTCTTT
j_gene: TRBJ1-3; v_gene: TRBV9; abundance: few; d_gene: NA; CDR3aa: CASSVEAGYLGGNTIYF; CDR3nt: TGTGCCAGCAGCGTAGAGGCAGGGTATTTGGGAGGAAACACCATATATTTT
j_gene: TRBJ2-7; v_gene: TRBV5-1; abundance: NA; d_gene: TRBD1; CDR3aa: CASSQGQSYEQYF; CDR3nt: TGCGCCAGCAGCCAGGGACAGAGCTACGAGCAGTACTTC
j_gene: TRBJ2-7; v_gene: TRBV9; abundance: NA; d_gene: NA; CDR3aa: CASSVDPTPYEQYF; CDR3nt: TGTGCCAGCAGCGTAGACCCGACCCCCTACGAGCAGTACTTC
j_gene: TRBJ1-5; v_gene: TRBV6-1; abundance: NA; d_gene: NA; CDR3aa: CASSGGVGALSNQPQHF; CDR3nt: TGTGCCAGCAGTGGGGGAGTCGGCGCCCTTAGCAATCAGCCCCAGCATTTT
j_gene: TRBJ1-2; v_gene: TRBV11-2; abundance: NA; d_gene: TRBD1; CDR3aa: CASSSLSGQGARYGYTF; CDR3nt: TGTGCCAGCAGCTCTCTTTCGGGACAGGGGGCGCGATATGGCTACACCTTC
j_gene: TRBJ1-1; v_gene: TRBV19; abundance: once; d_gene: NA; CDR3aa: CASSLYGAGAEAFF; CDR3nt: TGTGCCAGTAGCCTTTACGGAGCAGGCGCTGAAGCTTTCTTT
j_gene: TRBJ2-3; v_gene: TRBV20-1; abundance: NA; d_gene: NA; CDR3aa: CSAKAPDTQYF; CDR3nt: TGCAGTGCCAAGGCCCCAGATACGCAGTATTTT
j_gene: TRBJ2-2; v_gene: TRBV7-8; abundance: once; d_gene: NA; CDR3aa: CASSAVNTGELFF; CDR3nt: TGTGCCAGCAGCGCCGTAAACACCGGGGAGCTGTTTTTT
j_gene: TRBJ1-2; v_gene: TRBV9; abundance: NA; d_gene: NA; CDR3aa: CASSVDQGSYTF; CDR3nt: TGTGCCAGCAGCGTAGATCAGGGGAGCTACACCTTC
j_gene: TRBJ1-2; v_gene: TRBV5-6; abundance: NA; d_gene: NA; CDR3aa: CASSPHWTFRRYGYTF; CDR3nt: TGTGCCAGCAGCCCCCACTGGACATTCCGCCGCTATGGCTACACCTTC
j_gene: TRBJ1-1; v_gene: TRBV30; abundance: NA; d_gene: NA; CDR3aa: CAWSVERDTEAFF; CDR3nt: TGTGCCTGGAGTGTTGAACGGGACACTGAAGCTTTCTTT
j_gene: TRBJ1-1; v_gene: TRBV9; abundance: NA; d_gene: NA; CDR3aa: CASSPPVRNTEAFF; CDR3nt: TGTGCCAGCAGCCCCCCCGTAAGGAACACTGAAGCTTTCTTT
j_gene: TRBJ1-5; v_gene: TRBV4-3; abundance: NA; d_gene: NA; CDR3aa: CASSQGADQPQHF; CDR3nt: TGCGCCAGCAGCCAAGGAGCTGACCAGCCCCAGCATTTT
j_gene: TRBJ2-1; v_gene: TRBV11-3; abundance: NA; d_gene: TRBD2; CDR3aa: CASSLNWGGNEQFF; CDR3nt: TGTGCCAGCAGCTTAAACTGGGGGGGAAATGAGCAGTTCTTC
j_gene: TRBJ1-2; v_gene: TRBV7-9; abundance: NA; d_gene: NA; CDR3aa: CASSLKVAGEDYGYTF; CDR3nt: TGTGCCAGCAGCTTGAAAGTGGCAGGGGAGGACTATGGCTACACCTTC
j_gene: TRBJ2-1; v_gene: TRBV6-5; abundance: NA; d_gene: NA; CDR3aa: CASSYSSGTYNEQFF; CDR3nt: TGTGCCAGCAGTTACTCGTCCGGAACTTACAATGAGCAGTTCTTC
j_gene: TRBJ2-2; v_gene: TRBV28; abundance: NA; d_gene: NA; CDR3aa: CASSSLTSRELFF; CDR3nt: TGTGCCAGCAGTTCCCTAACGTCCCGGGAGCTGTTTTTT
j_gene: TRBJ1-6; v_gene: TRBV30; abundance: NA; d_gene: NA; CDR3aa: CAWKRGAHESPLHF; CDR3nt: TGTGCCTGGAAGCGGGGGGCGCATGAGTCACCCCTCCACTTT
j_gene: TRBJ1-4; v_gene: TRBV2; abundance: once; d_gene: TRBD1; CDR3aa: CASSAEGQDSEKLFF; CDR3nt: TGTGCCAGCAGTGCAGAGGGACAGGACAGTGAAAAACTGTTTTTT
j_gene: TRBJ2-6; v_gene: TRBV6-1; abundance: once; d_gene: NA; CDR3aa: CASSEAGRANVLTF; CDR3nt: TGTGCCAGCAGTGAAGCAGGGAGGGCCAACGTCCTGACTTTC
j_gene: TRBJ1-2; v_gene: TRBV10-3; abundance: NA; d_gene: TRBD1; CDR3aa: CAISGTGGEGYTF; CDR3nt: TGTGCCATCAGCGGGACAGGGGGCGAAGGCTACACCTTC
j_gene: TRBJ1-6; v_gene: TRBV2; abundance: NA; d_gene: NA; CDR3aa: CASSELSGIQRSPLHF; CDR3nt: TGTGCCAGCAGTGAACTATCAGGGATTCAAAGGTCACCCCTCCACTTT
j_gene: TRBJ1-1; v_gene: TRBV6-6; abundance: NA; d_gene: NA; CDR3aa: CASKGGDLNTEAFF; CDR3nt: TGTGCCAGCAAAGGCGGGGACTTGAACACTGAAGCTTTCTTT
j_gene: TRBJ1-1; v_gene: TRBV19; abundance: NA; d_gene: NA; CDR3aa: CASSIGRANTEAFF; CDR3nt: TGTGCCAGTAGTATCGGCAGGGCCAACACTGAAGCTTTCTTT
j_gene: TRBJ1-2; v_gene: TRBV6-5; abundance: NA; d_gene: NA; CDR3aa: CASSLQGMYGYTF; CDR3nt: TGTGCCAGCAGTTTACAGGGAATGTATGGCTACACCTTC